Each of the 16 T cell receptor beta chains below was sequenced from the same sample in a study of post-analysis software for immune sequencing data. Unique molecular identifiers were built into the TCR beta cDNA libraries. TCRdb fed the PCR reads into MiXCR, producing one record per CDR3 protein. The sample consists of around 700,000 distinct CDR3 sequences, approximately 59% of them appearing once. The antigens of these receptors remain unknown. Study results and caveats: Roughly 5 TRBV segments (TRBV5-6, TRBV5-1 and TRBV20-1 among them) occurred more frequently in patients than in controls.

Specimen: blood. The receptor source for this set is a girl aged 2 to 9 with multiple sclerosis.

The V call is TRBV7-9, the J call TRBJ2-7; 10 bases align to TRBD1. Germline trimming cut 7 bases from V and 6 bases from J; bases unmatched to any gene: 9. The CDR3 length is 14 residues. CDR1 is SEHNR and CDR2 is FQNEAQ in the germline V gene (reference sequence). The CDR3 is CASTWTGGVGEQYF. In DNA, the CDR3 is TGTGCCAGCACCTGGACAGGGGGGGTGGGCGAGCAGTACTTC.

The V and J genes are TRBV9 and TRBJ2-3; 7 positions agree with TRBD2. The V segment lost 0 bases and the J segment 6 bases; nucleotides outside the gene matches: 10. Per the germline V gene, CDR1 is SGDLS and CDR2 is YYNGEE. The CDR3 has 16 residues. CDR3 protein: CASSVAGSGVPDTQYF. In nucleotides, the CDR3 is TGTGCCAGCAGCGTAGCTGGGAGCGGGGTGCCCGATACGCAGTATTTT.

This clonotype was counted a few times. This chain's CDR3 is CASSLMVAEGYNEQFF. The CDR3 coding sequence is TGCGCCAGCAGCTTGATGGTAGCGGAGGGATACAATGAGCAGTTCTTC. The chain joins TRBV5-1 to TRBJ2-1, with a possible D match to TRBD2 (6 bases). V gave up 1 base and J gave up 4 bases, with 15 bases separating them. The CDR3 runs to 16 residues. Germline values: CDR1 SGHRS, CDR2 YFSETQ.

This clonotype has a handful of counts. V usage is TRBV6-6 and J usage is TRBJ1-2; the D gene is possibly TRBD1 (5 bases). The germline CDR1 and CDR2 sequences are MNHNY and SVGAGI (reference sequence). There are 16 residues in the CDR3. Deletions cut 0 bases from V and 4 bases from J, with 15 bases between. Here the CDR3 reads CASSYSNLGGVYGYTF. For the CDR3, the DNA is TGTGCCAGCAGTTACTCGAATCTGGGGGGGGTCTATGGCTACACCTTC.

This chain joins TRBV5-1 and TRBJ2-1; a weak D match, TRBD1 (6 bases). The V gene's germline CDR1 is SGHRS and CDR2 YFSETQ. This CDR3 has 15 residues. Trimming took off 0 bases at V and 2 bases at J, with 9 bases between the two ends. The CDR3 nucleotides are TGCGCCAGCAGCTTGGTTGAGGGGGCCTACAATGAGCAGTTCTTC. It codes for CASSLVEGAYNEQFF.

The CDR3 nucleotides are TGTGCTAGTGGTTTGGCAGGGAATTTTAATGAAAAACTGTTTTTT. This encodes CASGLAGNFNEKLFF. The chain uses TRBV12-5 and TRBJ1-4, with a tentative D call TRBD1 (5 bases). The V end lost 1 base, the J end lost 4 bases, and 10 bases lay between the germline ends. This CDR3 region has 15 residues. Germline V gives CDR1 LGHNT, CDR2 FRNRAP.

The CDR3 reads CSVESPGNQETQYF. CDR3 sequence (DNA): TGCAGCGTTGAATCCCCAGGGAACCAAGAGACCCAGTACTTC. V gene TRBV29-1 combines with J gene TRBJ2-5; TRBD1 might be the D (5 bases). V shed 2 bases and J shed 0 bases, with 10 bases lying between them. Germline V gene sequence: CDR1 SQVTM, CDR2 ANQGSEA. The CDR3 has 14 residues.

This clonotype was detected a few times. The chain combines TRBV6-6 with TRBJ2-3; TRBD2 might be the D (6 bases). CDR3 size: 16 residues. In germline, CDR1 is MNHNY, CDR2 SVGAGI (reference sequence). V was clipped by 6 bases and J by 4 bases, with 20 bases between them. CDR3 sequence: CASRETGTRRADTQYF. The CDR3 DNA reads as TGTGCCAGCAGGGAGACCGGGACTCGGAGAGCAGATACGCAGTATTTT.

The gene calls are TRBV24-1 and TRBJ2-1, with 10 bases aligning to TRBD2. V shed 2 bases and J 9 bases; nucleotides not matched to a gene: 6. The CDR3 runs to 15 residues. Germline V gene sequence: CDR1 KGHDR, CDR2 SFDVKD. The CDR3, as DNA: TGTGCCACCAGTGATTCTACTAGCGGGGCACTTGAGCAGTTCTTC. This encodes CATSDSTSGALEQFF.

The J gene is TRBJ1-2, the V gene TRBV29-1; D is perhaps TRBD1 (5 bases). Trimming stripped 7 bases from V and 3 bases from J, with 12 bases between. Germline V gene lookup returns CDR1 SQVTM and CDR2 ANQGSEA. CDR3 length: 12 amino acids. The CDR3 here is CSARGGDYGYTF. The CDR3 coding sequence is TGCAGCGCGAGGGGAGGTGACTATGGCTACACCTTC.

The V call is TRBV29-1, the J call TRBJ2-3; 9 nucleotides align to TRBD1. V shed 4 bases, J shed 10 bases, and the junction held 3 bases outside the gene matches. CDR1 and CDR2 from the germline V gene are SQVTM and ANQGSEA. This CDR3 is 11 amino acids long. CDR3 amino acids: CSVGDREAQYF. The CDR3, as DNA: TGCAGCGTTGGGGACAGGGAAGCGCAGTATTTT.

The V and J genes are TRBV20-1 and TRBJ1-1; tentatively, D is TRBD1 (6 bases). Trimming took off 4 bases at V and 3 bases at J, with 12 bases between the two ends. The CDR3 covers 13 residues. Germline V lookup: CDR1 DFQATT, CDR2 SNEGSKA (reference sequence). CDR3 sequence (DNA): TGCAGTGCTAAGGAAGGGGGGGACACTGAAGCTTTCTTT. Protein: CSAKEGGDTEAFF.

The rearrangement uses TRBV7-2 and TRBJ2-7; TRBD1 agrees at 9 bases. The CDR3 covers 14 residues. The germline CDR1 and CDR2 sequences are SGHTA and FQGNSA. After removal of 1 base from V and 4 bases from J, the junction contained 2 bases not matched to a gene. The CDR3 region has the DNA TGTGCCAGCAGCTTAGATGGGACAGGGTACGAGCAGTACTTC. This encodes CASSLDGTGYEQYF.

V is TRBV7-3 and J is TRBJ1-1, with D perhaps TRBD1 (5 bases). The CDR3 has 17 amino acids. Trimming removed 5 bases at V and 0 bases at J, with 19 bases between. Germline CDR1 is SGHTA and CDR2 is FQGTGA. CDR3: CASSRTGTDAMNTEAFF. CDR3 coding DNA: TGTGCCAGCAGCCGAACCGGGACGGACGCTATGAACACTGAAGCTTTCTTT.

The V call is TRBV7-8, the J call TRBJ2-1; D is uncertain. Trimming stripped 5 bases from V and 9 bases from J, with 11 bases between. Germline CDR1 and CDR2: SGHVS and FQNEAQ. The CDR3 extends over 12 amino acids. CDR3 sequence reads: CASSTDMAEQFF. CDR3 DNA: TGTGCCAGCAGCACCGACATGGCTGAGCAGTTCTTC.

V is TRBV7-2 and J is TRBJ2-1, with D perhaps TRBD1 (8 bases). The germline V gene encodes CDR1 SGHTA and CDR2 FQGNSA. The CDR3 extends over 15 amino acids. Trimming stripped 1 base from V and 8 bases from J, with 15 bases between. Here the CDR3 DNA reads TGTGCCAGCAGCTTAGGTACAGGGGGGGCTGATGAGCAGTTCTTC. Its protein is CASSLGTGGADEQFF.